A single TCR beta chain is shown here with its context. Its specificity is unknown. PCR employed 60 Vbeta and 13 Jbeta primers. The protocol was immunoSEQ multiplex PCR, while the TCRdb copy is restricted to in-frame clones and leaves out a portion. In all, the sample yields under 100,000 clones. The sample comes from a study of cytomegalovirus exposure and HLA in healthy donors. Overall study context: Earlier, some 170 million T cells were analyzed, and 95 million to 140 million unique TCR beta sequences were found among them. Study-wide results and limits: What a later analysis showed was that several of the most significant clusters appeared linked to common viral pathogens.

V was clipped by 0 bases and J by 3 bases, with 17 bases between them. The CDR3 is made up of 17 amino acids. Germline V CDR1 and CDR2: MNHEY, SMNVEV (reference sequence). The sample comprised PBMCs. The chain recombines TRBV27 with TRBJ1-2; D gene uncertain. The TCR sequence derives from a man younger than 45 in good health and CMV-seronegative. Written as DNA, the CDR3 is TGTGCCAGCAGTTTATCCCCCCCAGGTAGGGAGGACTATGGCTACACCTTC. The encoded protein is CASSLSPPGREDYGYTF.